This is a list of T cell receptor beta chains from one sample in a study of T cell repertoires in aging, cancer and after chemotherapy. TCRdb analysed the multiplex PCR reads with MiXCR anew, one entry per CDR3 protein. This table has under 7,500 distinct CDR3 sequences, 25% to 30% appearing once. The sample was blood. The receptors stem from a human donor in good health. Both conserved end residues are part of each CDR3. The order of the fields is J gene, clone size, V gene, D gene, CDR3 protein, CDR3 DNA. D genes are given only for firm matches. Clone size is stated in some rows and not others, as once, few, many or a class when expanded.

>TRBJ2-2|medium-sized|TRBV12-3/TRBV12-4|.
CASSDPPGREGTGELFF
TGTGCCAGCAGCGACCCTCCCGGGCGGGAAGGCACCGGGGAGCTGTTTTTT
>TRBJ1-1|few|TRBV5-1|.
CASSLEEGTEAFF
TGCGCCAGCAGCTTGGAGGAGGGCACTGAAGCTTTCTTT
>TRBJ1-5|medium-sized|TRBV12-3/TRBV12-4|.
CASSTSKVGNQPQHF
TGTGCCAGCAGTACCTCGAAGGTGGGCAATCAGCCCCAGCATTTT
>TRBJ2-1|.|TRBV6-5|TRBD1
CASSYSPGQGIYNEQFF
TGTGCCAGCAGTTACTCGCCGGGACAGGGGATCTACAATGAGCAGTTCTTC
>TRBJ2-1|few|TRBV11-2|TRBD2
CASSSHVRPGLAGREQFF
TGTGCCAGCAGCTCCCACGTACGCCCGGGACTAGCGGGACGGGAGCAGTTCTTC
>TRBJ2-5|medium-sized|TRBV30|.
CAWSFTGIQYF
TGTGCCTGGAGTTTCACGGGAATCCAGTACTTC
>TRBJ2-5|.|TRBV18|.
CASSPLSGLAGETQYF
TGTGCCAGCTCACCACTGTCGGGCTTGGCGGGCGAGACCCAGTACTTC
>TRBJ1-5|medium-sized|TRBV6-5|.
CASSFTGSDQPQHF
TGTGCCAGCAGTTTTACAGGGTCCGATCAGCCCCAGCATTTT
>TRBJ2-1|medium-sized|TRBV20-1|TRBD2
CSASPGLAARGEQFF
TGCAGTGCTAGCCCCGGACTAGCGGCTCGTGGTGAGCAGTTCTTC
>TRBJ2-1|medium-sized|TRBV30|.
CAGGTGYNEQFF
TGTGCGGGAGGTACCGGCTACAATGAGCAGTTCTTC
>TRBJ1-2|.|TRBV5-1|.
CASSPGGRGSNYGYTF
TGCGCCAGCAGCCCTGGGGGGCGAGGATCTAACTATGGCTACACCTTC
>TRBJ2-1|.|TRBV19|TRBD2
CASSIGFGGRAPNEQFF
TGTGCCAGTAGTATTGGATTTGGAGGGAGGGCCCCCAATGAGCAGTTCTTC
>TRBJ2-1|.|TRBV20-1|TRBD2
CSARVSTSGTYNEQFF
TGCAGTGCTAGAGTTTCCACTAGCGGCACCTACAATGAGCAGTTCTTC
>TRBJ2-2|few|TRBV4-3|.
CASSQELGNTGELFF
TGCGCCAGCAGCCAAGAGCTAGGGAACACCGGGGAGCTGTTTTTT
>TRBJ2-2|.|TRBV28|TRBD1
CASSRHTGGRGELFF
TGTGCCAGCAGCCGTCATACAGGGGGCCGCGGGGAGCTGTTTTTT
>TRBJ2-3|medium-sized|TRBV6-6|TRBD1
CASSFPGGGTDTQYF
TGTGCCAGCAGTTTCCCAGGGGGCGGGACAGATACGCAGTATTTT
>TRBJ2-3|few|TRBV6-5|.
CASSYPQVDTQYF
TGTGCCAGCAGTTACCCCCAGGTGGATACGCAGTATTTT
>TRBJ1-1|.|TRBV9|.
CASSVGSGTEAFF
TGTGCCAGCAGCGTGGGGTCCGGCACTGAAGCTTTCTTT
>TRBJ2-7|.|TRBV28|TRBD1
CANTLGQESYEQYF
TGTGCCAACACCCTGGGACAGGAATCTTACGAGCAGTACTTC
>TRBJ2-3|medium-sized|TRBV13|.
CASSFARSTDTQYF
TGTGCCAGCAGCTTTGCCAGAAGCACAGATACGCAGTATTTT
>TRBJ2-5|.|TRBV6-2/TRBV6-3|TRBD1
CASDRGGGETQYF
TGTGCCAGCGACAGGGGGGGAGGGGAGACCCAGTACTTC
>TRBJ2-3|medium-sized|TRBV19|TRBD2
CASSIDLAGTSTDTQYF
TGTGCCAGTAGTATAGATCTAGCGGGCACTAGCACAGATACGCAGTATTTT
>TRBJ2-1|.|TRBV7-9|TRBD1
CASSPPPPGGSYNEQFF
TGTGCCAGCAGCCCGCCCCCGCCAGGGGGCTCCTACAATGAGCAGTTCTTC
>TRBJ2-2|few|TRBV7-9|TRBD1
CASSALGDRATTGELFF
TGTGCCAGCAGCGCATTGGGGGACAGGGCCACCACCGGGGAGCTGTTTTTT
>TRBJ2-3|once|TRBV20-1|.
CSATGLRTDTQYF
TGCAGTGCGACGGGACTTCGCACAGATACGCAGTATTTT
>TRBJ2-1|medium-sized|TRBV30|TRBD2
CAWSPPGRGRDNEQFF
TGTGCCTGGAGTCCTCCTGGGCGCGGGAGGGACAATGAGCAGTTCTTC